Each of the 21 T cell receptor beta chains below was sequenced from the same sample in a study of Ad26.COV2.S vaccination and SARS-CoV-2 variants. Sequenced by immunoSEQ multiplex PCR; TCRdb stores in-frame clones only, minus some. The sample comprises roughly 420,000 clones, roughly 89% of which are singletons, and approximately 2.5% rests with the top ten. Treatment noted: 19 received Ad26.COV2.S at low or high dose, single or two shots; several received placebo; per-sample allocation not given. On day 63 after the first injection, vaccine and placebo recipients gave samples. The starting material was peripheral blood, obtained in a trial of Ad26.COV2.S vaccine versus placebo. Receptors were obtained from a person between 18 and 60 years old who received the Ad26.COV2.S COVID-19 vaccine or a placebo.

The chain links TRBV4-2 to TRBJ2-1; 7 nucleotides match TRBD2. This CDR3 has 13 residues. The V gene end was trimmed by 4 bases and the J gene end by 12 bases; junction bases not matched to a gene: 9. Germline CDR1 is LGHNA and CDR2 is YNFKEQ. As DNA, the CDR3 is TGTGCCAGCAGCCGGGGGACTACAATCGGGCAGTTCTTC. Protein sequence: CASSRGTTIGQFF.

In this sample, this clone turned up once. The chain is built from TRBV6-2 or TRBV6-3 and TRBJ2-1, with TRBD1 as a possible D gene (5 bases). Germline V CDR1 and CDR2: MNHEY, SVGEGT. CDR3 length equals 15 residues. The V and J ends lost 5 bases and 0 bases respectively, with 11 bases between them. CDR3 in DNA: TGTGCCAGCAGTCTACAGGCGAGCTCCTACAATGAGCAGTTCTTC. Translation gives CASSLQASSYNEQFF.

This rearrangement joins TRBV2 to TRBJ2-3; 8 bases are a match to TRBD1. The CDR3 runs 16 residues. The junction had 8 bases not matched to a gene; V was cut back by 4 bases and J by 2 bases. The germline CDR1 and CDR2 sequences are SNHLY and FYNNEI. The CDR3 coding sequence is TGTGCCAGCAGTGCCACGACAGGGGCTCCCACAGATACGCAGTATTTT. Translation gives CASSATTGAPTDTQYF.

This chain connects TRBV10-1 to TRBJ2-7; the D gene is possibly TRBD2 (6 bases). V was cut by 0 bases and J by 3 bases, with 18 bases left in between. The CDR3 is made up of 17 amino acids. Per the germline V gene, CDR1 is WNHNN and CDR2 is SYGVQD (reference sequence). As DNA, the CDR3 is TGCGCCAGCAGTGAGTCGGATTGCGGGACTTTCAACTACGAGCAGTACGTC. This sequence encodes CASSESDCGTFNYEQYV.

This chain uses TRBV7-9 with TRBJ2-2; TRBD2 matches at 7 bases. The CDR3 length is 16 residues. With 5 bases clipped from V and 3 bases from J, the junction kept 9 bases outside the gene matches. In germline, CDR1 is SEHNR, CDR2 FQNEAQ (reference sequence). CDR3 sequence (DNA): TGTGCCAGCAGCGTAGGGCGGGGGTTCGACACCGGGGAGCTGTTTTTT. Amino acids: CASSVGRGFDTGELFF. The variable domain in full, completed from reference TRBV7-9 and TRBJ2-2, reads DTGVSQNPRHKITKRGQNVTFRCDPISEHNRLYWYRQTLGQGPEFLTYFQNEAQLEKSRLLSDRFSAERPKGSFSTLEIQRTEQGDSAMYLCASSVGRGFDTGELFFGEGSRLTVL.

The chain has TRBV4-1 and TRBJ2-7; no reliable D call. Looked up from germline, CDR1 is MGHRA and CDR2 is YSYEKL. This CDR3 is 13 amino acids long. V was pared by 4 bases and J by 2 bases, with 9 bases between. CDR3 region: CASSLWTTYEQYF. The CDR3 DNA follows: TGCGCCAGCAGCCTCTGGACCACCTACGAGCAGTACTTC.

Concerning this clone itself: In the same sample, other DNA sequences code for this CDR3. CDR3 sequence: CASSLGTGQETQYF. The CDR3 DNA is TGCGCCAGCAGCCTAGGGACAGGCCAAGAGACCCAGTACTTC. The chain is built from TRBV5-1 and TRBJ2-5; 8 bases fit TRBD1. Germline V gives CDR1 SGHRS, CDR2 YFSETQ. The CDR3 runs to 14 residues. Trimming cost V 4 bases and J 1 base; bases outside gene matches: 3.

This sequence joins TRBV6-5 and TRBJ2-1, with D tentatively TRBD1 (6 bases). Trimming removed 6 bases at V and 3 bases at J, with 9 bases between. Germline CDR1 reads MNHEY; CDR2 reads SVGAGI. The length of the CDR3 is 13 residues. The CDR3 protein is CASRKDSYNEQFF. As DNA, the CDR3 is TGTGCCAGCAGAAAGGACAGCTACAATGAGCAGTTCTTC.

The chain couples TRBV9 to TRBJ1-2; 7 bases line up with TRBD1. Germline CDR1 SGDLS, CDR2 YYNGEE. CDR3 length: 14 amino acids. Trimming at V came to 4 bases and at J to 9 bases, leaving 12 bases not matched to a gene. The DNA of the CDR3 is TGTGCCAGCAGCCCAGGGGGGACAGCCTTGAGCTACACCTTC. Its protein product is CASSPGGTALSYTF.

The V call is TRBV2, the J call TRBJ2-1; D gene unclear. The germline V gene encodes CDR1 SNHLY and CDR2 FYNNEI. V gave up 6 bases and J gave up 4 bases, with 10 bases separating them. The CDR3 consists of 13 residues. CDR3 region: CASRETFYNEQFF. CDR3 coding DNA: TGTGCCAGCAGGGAGACCTTTTACAATGAGCAGTTCTTC.

The chain carries TRBV6-2 or TRBV6-3 and TRBJ1-5; 8 positions match TRBD1. Germline CDR1 and CDR2: MNHEY and SVGEGT. The CDR3 covers 15 residues. Trimming at V came to 6 bases and at J to 3 bases, leaving 7 bases not matched to a gene. This chain's CDR3 is CASSWTGFSNQPQHF. The CDR3 nucleotides are TGTGCCAGCAGCTGGACAGGGTTTTCCAATCAGCCCCAGCATTTT.

The rearrangement uses TRBV6-1 and TRBJ2-3; D is possibly TRBD2 (6 bases). The V end was cut by 2 bases, the J end by 6 bases, with 12 bases between. The germline V gene has CDR1 MNHNS and CDR2 SASEGT. The CDR3 covers 14 residues. The CDR3 region has the DNA TGTGCCAGCAGTGAACCGGGGGAATCCGATACGCAGTATTTT. Translation gives CASSEPGESDTQYF.

The chain is built from TRBV12-2 and TRBJ1-5. TRBV12-2 counts as a pseudogene. There are 15 residues in the CDR3. Here the CDR3 reads CASRPGRRGEQPQHF. The CDR3, as DNA: TGTGCAAGTCGCCCCGGACGGCGGGGTGAGCAGCCCCAGCATTTT.

Only a few counts were recorded for this clone. The rearrangement uses TRBV15 and TRBJ2-1; a possible D gene is TRBD2 (5 bases). Trimming left V 3 bases short and J 8 bases short, with 20 bases between. The CDR3 is 16 amino acids. Germline V CDR1 and CDR2: LNHNV, YYDKDF (reference sequence). CDR3 sequence reads: CATSRNLDSEVDEQFF. For the CDR3, the DNA is TGTGCCACCAGCAGGAACCTGGACTCGGAGGTGGATGAGCAGTTCTTC.

V is TRBV3-1 (or the pseudogene TRBV3-2) and J is TRBJ2-7; D may match TRBD1 or TRBD2 (5 bases each). Trimming removed 4 bases at V and 2 bases at J, with 15 bases between. This CDR3 is 15 amino acids long. Germline V gene lookup returns CDR1 LGHDT and CDR2 YNNKEL (reference sequence). CDR3 region: CASSPSRGGTYEQYV. The CDR3 DNA is TGTGCCAGCAGCCCCTCCCGGGGCGGCACCTACGAGCAGTACGTC.

The chain joins TRBV5-1 to TRBJ1-1, with a weak D call TRBD1 (5 bases). This CDR3 region has 13 residues. Between the trimmed V and J ends, which lost 5 bases and 4 bases, there was a span of 12 bases. Germline CDR1 SGHRS, CDR2 YFSETQ. The CDR3 is CASSWGMGTEAFF. CDR3 DNA: TGCGCCAGCAGTTGGGGGATGGGCACTGAAGCTTTCTTT.

This clone was detected once. This chain uses TRBV6-5 with TRBJ2-7; D possibly corresponds to TRBD1 (6 bases). This CDR3 is 13 amino acids long. V was cut by 6 bases and J by 0 bases, with 9 bases left in between. Germline V CDR1 and CDR2: MNHEY, SVGAGI. Here the CDR3 reads CASRLTGSYEQYF. For the CDR3, the DNA is TGTGCCAGCAGACTGACAGGCTCCTACGAGCAGTACTTC.

The chain combines TRBV12-5 with TRBJ2-5; 7 bases map to TRBD2. Germline V lookup: CDR1 LGHNT, CDR2 FRNRAP. CDR3 length equals 12 residues. Trimming took 9 bases from V and 5 from J; bases not matched to a gene: 6. The CDR3 region has the DNA TGTGCTAGCGGGGGGAATCAGGAGACCCAGTACTTC. Its translation: CASGGNQETQYF.

The gene calls are TRBV9 and TRBJ2-5; possibly TRBD1 for D (6 bases). This CDR3 region has 14 residues. Trimming cost V 3 bases and J 2 bases, with 11 bases left between them. Germline V gene data show CDR1 as SGDLS and CDR2 as YYNGEE. In nucleotides, the CDR3 is TGTGCCAGCAGCGGATGGACAGAGCAAGAGACCCAGTACTTC. Translating gives CASSGWTEQETQYF.

CDR3 nucleotides: TGTGCCAGCAGCCCTCACACGACTAGCGCGCAGTATTTT. This sequence encodes CASSPHTTSAQYF. This chain connects TRBV5-5 to TRBJ2-3; 8 positions agree with TRBD2. The germline V gene encodes CDR1 SGHKS and CDR2 YYEKEE (reference sequence). The CDR3 covers 13 residues. The ends lost 4 bases at V and 10 bases at J; junction bases unmatched: 8.

J is TRBJ1-1 and V is TRBV4-2; D remains unclear. Germline values: CDR1 LGHNA, CDR2 YNFKEQ. Trimming removed 0 bases from V and 4 bases from J, with 12 bases in between. The CDR3 sequence is 15 residues long. CDR3 amino acids: CASSQEGAAVTEAFF. CDR3 DNA: TGTGCCAGCAGCCAAGAGGGCGCCGCGGTCACTGAAGCTTTCTTT.